These 24 T cell receptor beta chains originate from one sample sequenced in a study of PD-1 blockade in classical Hodgkin lymphoma. As for time point: cycle 4 day 1 (C4D1), after six to seven weeks of nivolumab. All patients relapsed after autologous stem cell transplantation, and brentuximab vedotin exposure varied. Clones were read by immunoSEQ multiplex PCR, and TCRdb kept only the in-frame ones, dropping some. Found here are around 90,000 clones, 78% of them singletons; the top ten hold approximately 9%. The sequenced sample was peripheral blood mononuclear cells (PBMCs), obtained before the fourth cycle of nivolumab. The receptors stem from a human donor with classical Hodgkin lymphoma.

The V and J genes are TRBV29-1 and TRBJ1-1; D unclear. The germline V gene encodes CDR1 SQVTM and CDR2 ANQGSEA. The CDR3 spans 14 residues. Trimming cost V 2 bases and J 1 base, with 11 bases left between them. CDR3 DNA: TGCAGCGTTGAATGGAGTGTCCGGAACACTGAAGCTTTCTTT. Encoded protein: CSVEWSVRNTEAFF. The entire variable domain, with the rest obtained from reference TRBV29-1 and TRBJ1-1, is as follows: SAVISQKPSRDICQRGTSLTIQCQVDSQVTMMFWYRQQPGQSLTLIATANQGSEATYESGFVIDKFPISRPNLTFSTLTVSNMSPEDSSIYLCSVEWSVRNTEAFFGQGTRLTVV.

The rearrangement uses TRBV2 and TRBJ1-4; D not resolved. The CDR3 has 12 residues. The germline CDR1 and CDR2 sequences are SNHLY and FYNNEI. Trimming removed 2 bases from V and 7 bases from J, with 5 bases in between. The CDR3 is CASSEWGEKLFF. For the CDR3, the DNA is TGTGCCAGCAGTGAATGGGGTGAAAAACTGTTTTTT.

This sequence joins TRBV7-3 and TRBJ2-1; D perhaps matches TRBD2 (5 bases). The CDR3 extends over 14 amino acids. Trimming took 5 bases from V and 0 from J, leaving 8 bases between them. Germline CDR1 and CDR2: SGHTA and FQGTGA. The CDR3 DNA reads as TGTGCCAGCAGCCCCGGGGTCTCCTACAATGAGCAGTTCTTC. Translating gives CASSPGVSYNEQFF.

The chain has TRBV6-6 and TRBJ2-5, with 7 nucleotides matching TRBD2. The CDR3 length is 15 residues. The germline gives CDR1 MNHNY, CDR2 SVGAGI (reference sequence). The junction had 11 bases not matched to a gene; V was cut back by 6 bases and J by 4 bases. The chain's CDR3 is CASSHLRGDLETQYF. CDR3 DNA: TGTGCCAGCAGCCACCTTCGGGGGGACCTAGAGACCCAGTACTTC.

V gene TRBV4-2 combines with J gene TRBJ2-1, with 7 bases lining up with TRBD2. The V gene end was trimmed by 1 base and the J gene end by 4 bases; junction bases not matched to a gene: 7. CDR1 and CDR2 from the germline V gene are LGHNA and YNFKEQ. The CDR3 has 16 amino acids. The CDR3 nucleotides read TGTGCCAGCAGCCAAGCCGGGCGGGGGAGTTACAATGAGCAGTTCTTC. Translation: CASSQAGRGSYNEQFF.

In this sample, this clone turned up once. The CDR3 reads CASSPAKTGNNEQFF. Written as DNA, the CDR3 is TGTGCCAGCTCACCTGCAAAGACAGGGAACAATGAGCAGTTCTTC. The V and J genes are TRBV18 and TRBJ2-1, with 7 nucleotides matching TRBD1. Germline V gene data show CDR1 as KGHSH and CDR2 as LQKENI. V shed 3 bases, J shed 5 bases, and the junction held 7 bases outside the gene matches. The CDR3 covers 15 residues.

The table lists this clone with a few counts. The CDR3 DNA reads as TGTGCCACGTCAGCGAACACTGAAGCTTTCTTT. Its protein product is CATSANTEAFF. J is TRBJ1-1 and V is TRBV28; D gene ambiguous. The germline gives CDR1 MDHEN, CDR2 SYDVKM. V dropped 10 bases and J dropped 1 base, with 7 bases sitting between them. This CDR3 contains 11 residues.

The chain combines TRBV11-3 with TRBJ2-2, with D hard to call. The germline CDR1 and CDR2 sequences are SGHNT and YENEEA. This CDR3 region has 14 residues. The ends were cut back, 1 base at V and 4 bases at J, with 7 bases in the middle. The CDR3 sequence is CASSLAGSTGELFF. Written as DNA, the CDR3 is TGTGCCAGCAGCTTAGCAGGTTCCACCGGGGAGCTGTTTTTT.

As DNA, the CDR3 is TGTGCCAGCAGCGTAGCAGGAACAGGGGGAGGGTCGGGCGAGCAGTACTTC. Residues: CASSVAGTGGGSGEQYF. The V and J genes are TRBV9 and TRBJ2-7; tentative D call: TRBD1 (8 bases). Between the trimmed V and J ends, which lost 0 bases and 6 bases, there was a span of 22 bases. Germline V gene lookup returns CDR1 SGDLS and CDR2 YYNGEE. CDR3 size: 17 residues. Combining the CDR3 with reference TRBV9 and TRBJ2-7 gives the whole variable domain DSGVTQTPKHLITATGQRVTLRCSPRSGDLSVYWYQQSLDQGLQFLIQYYNGEERAKGNILERFSAQQFPDLHSELNLSSLELGDSALYFCASSVAGTGGGSGEQYFGPGTRLTVT.

The V call is TRBV9, the J call TRBJ2-1, with 9 bases identical to TRBD1. This CDR3 is 17 amino acids long. Unmatched junction bases numbered 13, after V lost 1 base and J lost 8 bases. Germline lookup yields CDR1 SGDLS and CDR2 YYNGEE. The CDR3: CASSVHRFGTGQHEQFF. In DNA form, the CDR3 reads TGTGCCAGCAGCGTACATAGGTTCGGGACAGGGCAGCATGAGCAGTTCTTC.

The V call is TRBV7-3, the J call TRBJ2-7; TRBD2 aligns across 11 bases. V lost 3 bases to trimming and J lost 0 bases; unmatched junction nucleotides: 7. CDR3 length equals 17 residues. The germline V gene has CDR1 SGHTA and CDR2 FQGTGA. CDR3 sequence reads: CASSLIAGGASSYEQYF. The CDR3 nucleotides are TGTGCCAGCAGCTTGATAGCGGGAGGGGCCAGCTCCTACGAGCAGTACTTC.

V gene TRBV14 combines with J gene TRBJ2-1; TRBD2 is a possible D gene (5 bases). Deletions cut 1 base from V and 10 bases from J, with 17 bases between. CDR3 length: 15 amino acids. Germline V CDR1 and CDR2: SGHDN, FVKESK. CDR3 in amino acids: CASSQGAPGWREQFF. CDR3 nucleotides: TGTGCCAGCAGCCAAGGCGCCCCGGGTTGGAGGGAGCAGTTCTTC.

The J gene is TRBJ1-2, the V gene TRBV9; D gene uncertain. The V end was cut by 6 bases, the J end by 0 bases, with 9 bases between. Germline V gene sequence: CDR1 SGDLS, CDR2 YYNGEE. The CDR3 covers 13 residues. CDR3 loop: CASMDGANYGYTF. The CDR3 DNA reads TGTGCCAGCATGGACGGAGCTAACTATGGCTACACCTTC.

This chain links TRBV7-9 with TRBJ1-1, with a weak D call TRBD1 (6 bases). Trimming took 2 bases from V and 6 from J, leaving 10 bases between them. From germline, CDR1 is SEHNR and CDR2 FQNEAQ (reference sequence). CDR3 length: 13 amino acids. This chain's CDR3 is CASSLTGSSEAFF. Here the CDR3 DNA reads TGTGCCAGCAGCTTAACAGGGTCTTCTGAAGCTTTCTTT.

This chain links TRBV27 with TRBJ2-7; D tentatively fits TRBD1 or TRBD2 (5 bases each). This CDR3 spans 14 amino acids. V lost 7 bases and J lost 0, with 13 bases in between. The V gene's germline CDR1 is MNHEY and CDR2 SMNVEV (reference sequence). The CDR3 coding sequence is TGTGCCAGCACCCGGGACGGTAGCTCCTACGAGCAGTACTTC. Protein sequence: CASTRDGSSYEQYF.

V usage is TRBV19 and J usage is TRBJ1-2; a weak D match, TRBD1 (6 bases). The CDR3 runs to 19 residues. Germline V gene sequence: CDR1 LNHDA, CDR2 SQIVND (reference sequence). Between the trimmed V and J ends, which lost 0 bases and 2 bases, there was a span of 22 bases. CDR3 sequence: CASSIELGRGRSGNYGYTF. The CDR3 coding sequence is TGTGCCAGTAGTATAGAATTGGGCAGGGGCCGGTCGGGAAACTATGGCTACACCTTC.

CDR3 loop: CASSLFRTGGPNYGYTF. The CDR3 nucleotides are TGTGCCAGCAGTTTATTTCGGACAGGGGGCCCTAACTATGGCTACACCTTC. The chain has TRBV27 and TRBJ1-2; 11 bases fit TRBD1. Trimming took 1 base from V and 0 from J; bases not matched to a gene: 4. This CDR3 has 17 residues. Germline values: CDR1 MNHEY, CDR2 SMNVEV (reference sequence).

The genes are TRBV18 and TRBJ2-5; 8 nucleotides match TRBD1. The CDR3 sequence is 13 residues long. Looked up from germline, CDR1 is KGHSH and CDR2 is LQKENI. V trimming: 5 bases; J trimming: 8 bases; junction bases outside the gene matches: 7. The CDR3 region has the DNA TGTGCCAGCTCAGGGACAGGCGGCGATACCCAGTACTTC. This gives the protein CASSGTGGDTQYF.

This chain joins TRBV27 and TRBJ2-7; D is possibly TRBD1 or TRBD2 (5 bases each). The CDR3 loop spans 14 amino acids. Per the germline V gene, CDR1 is MNHEY and CDR2 is SMNVEV (reference sequence). The ends were cut back, 3 bases at V and 2 bases at J, with 11 bases in the middle. This CDR3 is CASSLGDGAYEQYF. The DNA of the CDR3 is TGTGCCAGCAGTTTGGGGGACGGAGCCTACGAGCAGTACTTC.

The genes are TRBV10-3 and TRBJ2-7; the D gene is possibly TRBD2 (5 bases). Trimming shortened V by 7 bases and J by 0 bases, and 13 bases separated the two germline ends. Germline V gene lookup returns CDR1 ENHRY and CDR2 SYGVKD. This CDR3 contains 14 residues. The CDR3 nucleotides read TGTGCCATCAAGGATTGGGGAGACTCCTACGAGCAGTACTTC. Protein product: CAIKDWGDSYEQYF.

This clone turned up a few times. This chain uses TRBV11-3 with TRBJ2-3, with 9 bases fitting TRBD1. Germline V gene sequence: CDR1 SGHNT, CDR2 YENEEA. Trimming took 5 bases from V and 4 from J; bases not matched to a gene: 1. CDR3 length: 13 residues. The CDR3 spells CASSRQGADTQYF. The CDR3 DNA is TGTGCCAGCAGCCGACAGGGGGCAGATACGCAGTATTTT.

This clone has just a few counts. The chain carries TRBV5-4 and TRBJ1-4, with 11 bases identical to TRBD1. Unmatched junction bases numbered 5, after V lost 2 bases and J lost 8 bases. Germline lookup yields CDR1 SGHNT and CDR2 YYREEE (reference sequence). The CDR3 is 15 amino acids. Written as DNA, the CDR3 is TGTGCCAGCAGCTTCTGGACAGGGGGCAACGAAAAACTGTTTTTT. Protein product: CASSFWTGGNEKLFF. Full variable domain (rest looked up from reference TRBV5-4 and TRBJ1-4): ETGVTQSPTHLIKTRGQQVTLRCSSQSGHNTVSWYQQALGQGPQFIFQYYREEENGRGNFPPRFSGLQFPNYSSELNVNALELDDSALYLCASSFWTGGNEKLFFGSGTQLSVL.

This chain joins TRBV28 and TRBJ2-5; 13 nucleotides match TRBD2. The CDR3 is 16 amino acids. V shed 3 bases, J shed 5 bases, and the junction held 6 bases outside the gene matches. CDR1 and CDR2 from the germline V gene are MDHEN and SYDVKM. The CDR3 here is CASSLLGLAGTETQYF. CDR3 sequence (DNA): TGTGCCAGCAGTTTGTTGGGACTAGCGGGAACCGAGACCCAGTACTTC.

The chain employs TRBV23-1 and TRBJ1-2; D might be TRBD1 (6 bases). TRBV23-1 belongs to the ORF category, with a function that is uncertain. This CDR3 has 14 amino acids. V lost 7 bases to trimming and J lost 4 bases, with 16 bases between them. CDR3 amino acids: CASKGTQGRYGYTF. Written as DNA, the CDR3 is TGCGCCAGCAAAGGGACTCAGGGGCGCTATGGCTACACCTTC.